A single sample gave rise to the 28 T cell receptor beta chains below, sequenced in a study of T-cell memory formation after mild COVID-19. TCRdb redid the calling of the 5' RACE reads with MiXCR, one entry per CDR3 protein. The sample includes 200,000 to 250,000 distinct CDR3 sequences, roughly 30% of them seen just once. Sequencing input: PBMCs or a T cell subset sorted from them (not recorded which). Receptors were obtained from an adult woman who had mild COVID-19 (a few samples of this study predate the infection). Cell type and time point are not known.

J is TRBJ1-1 and V is TRBV27, with 7 bases aligning to TRBD1. The germline gives CDR1 MNHEY, CDR2 SMNVEV (reference sequence). The CDR3 runs to 13 residues. Losses at the gene ends were 3 bases for V and 5 bases for J; bases not matched to a gene: 3. CDR3 coding DNA: TGTGCCAGCAGTTTGACAGGGAGGACTGAAGCTTTCTTT. As protein: CASSLTGRTEAFF.

The chain employs TRBV10-1 and TRBJ2-7, with D perhaps matching TRBD1 (5 bases). The CDR3 consists of 13 residues. Looked up from germline, CDR1 is WNHNN and CDR2 is SYGVQD (reference sequence). Trimming cost V 5 bases and J 2 bases, with 10 bases left between them. The CDR3 DNA follows: TGCGCCAGCAGTCGCCCCAGGGCCTACGAGCAGTACTTC. Encoded protein: CASSRPRAYEQYF.

The chain has TRBV5-1 and TRBJ2-2; D is uncertain. The length of the CDR3 is 14 residues. Germline CDR1 SGHRS, CDR2 YFSETQ. The V gene lost 6 bases and the J gene lost 4 bases, with 13 bases spanning the gap. Here the CDR3 DNA reads TGCGCCAGCACCCTAGAGAGCAGCACCGGGGAGCTGTTTTTT. This gives the protein CASTLESSTGELFF.

The gene calls are TRBV29-1 and TRBJ2-3; no reliable D call. Looked up from germline, CDR1 is SQVTM and CDR2 is ANQGSEA. The ends were cut back, 0 bases at V and 8 bases at J, with 15 bases in the middle. The CDR3 runs 14 residues. The CDR3 is CSVEEGPARATQYF. The CDR3 nucleotides read TGCAGCGTTGAAGAGGGCCCGGCACGGGCTACGCAGTATTTT.

The chain links TRBV24-1 to TRBJ1-5; D gene ambiguous. V gave up 5 bases and J gave up 2 bases, with 9 bases separating them. CDR1 is KGHDR, CDR2 SFDVKD, per germline. The CDR3 is 14 amino acids. CDR3 protein: CATSGSLGNQPQHF. CDR3 nucleotide sequence: TGTGCCACCAGTGGGTCTTTGGGCAATCAGCCCCAGCATTTT.

V gene TRBV12-3 or TRBV12-4 combines with J gene TRBJ1-5; a possible D gene is TRBD1 (5 bases). CDR3 size: 17 residues. Trimming shortened V by 6 bases and J by 4 bases, and 22 bases separated the two germline ends. The CDR3 DNA follows: TGTGCCAGCAGACGGGACGGGCAGGGAAGCCGGAATCAGCCCCAGCATTTT. Encoded protein: CASRRDGQGSRNQPQHF.

The chain combines TRBV11-2 with TRBJ2-7; D may be TRBD1 or TRBD2 (5 bases each). The CDR3 loop spans 14 amino acids. V was clipped by 4 bases and J by 2 bases, with 12 bases between them. Germline-derived CDR1 and CDR2 are SGHAT and FQNNGV. The DNA for the CDR3 is TGTGCCAGCAGCTCTCTCGTGGGACCCTACGAGCAGTACTTC. Encoded protein: CASSSLVGPYEQYF.

This clonotype was counted a few times. This rearrangement joins TRBV11-2 to TRBJ2-7, with 10 bases matching TRBD2. The CDR3 runs 15 residues. The germline V gene has CDR1 SGHAT and CDR2 FQNNGV. The J segment lost 1 base and the V segment lost 4 bases, leaving 4 bases of the junction unmatched. The CDR3 nucleotides read TGTGCCAGCAGCTGGACTAGCGGCCCGTCCTACGAGCAGTACTTC. Translation: CASSWTSGPSYEQYF.

In this sample, this clonotype turned up a few times. The chain is built from TRBV7-8 and TRBJ1-1, with unresolved D. Germline assignment: CDR1 SGHVS and CDR2 FQNEAQ. V dropped 3 bases and J dropped 1 base, with 6 bases sitting between them. CDR3 length: 13 residues. Here the CDR3 reads CASSFPGNTEAFF. The CDR3 bases are TGTGCCAGCAGCTTTCCGGGGAACACTGAAGCTTTCTTT. The variable domain in full, with the rest retrieved from reference TRBV7-8 and TRBJ1-1, is GAGVSQSPRYKVAKRGQDVALRCDPISGHVSLFWYQQALGQGPEFLTYFQNEAQLDKSGLPSDRFFAERPEGSVSTLKIQRTQQEDSAVYLCASSFPGNTEAFFGQGTRLTVV.

The chain employs TRBV10-3 and TRBJ2-7; weak D call: TRBD1 (5 bases). The V end lost 3 bases, the J end lost 3 bases, and 6 bases lay between the germline ends. The CDR3 has 12 residues. Germline CDR1 is ENHRY and CDR2 is SYGVKD. The CDR3 loop is CAISEGDYEQYF. CDR3 nucleotides: TGTGCCATCAGTGAAGGGGACTACGAGCAGTACTTC.

V is TRBV15 and J is TRBJ2-7; tentatively, D is TRBD2 (6 bases). Trimming stripped 4 bases from V and 5 bases from J, with 12 bases between. The CDR3 has 13 residues. Germline lookup yields CDR1 LNHNV and CDR2 YYDKDF (reference sequence). CDR3 residues: CATSTGEADEQYF. The CDR3 DNA sequence: TGTGCCACCAGCACGGGGGAGGCCGACGAGCAGTACTTC.

The J gene is TRBJ1-1, the V gene TRBV4-1, with D tentatively TRBD1 (5 bases). This CDR3 is 18 amino acids long. Deletions cut 3 bases from V and 1 base from J, with 21 bases between. Germline assignment: CDR1 MGHRA and CDR2 YSYEKL. The CDR3 DNA reads as TGCGCCAGCAGCCACCCCTTAAAGGGGTCCGGGACGAACACTGAAGCTTTCTTT. Residues: CASSHPLKGSGTNTEAFF.

This clonotype was found a few times. This chain links TRBV18 with TRBJ2-3; no firm D call. CDR3 length: 14 amino acids. Germline loops: CDR1 KGHSH, CDR2 LQKENI. Between the trimmed V and J ends, which lost 0 bases and 2 bases, there was a span of 6 bases. CDR3 sequence: CASSPPGITDTQYF. For the CDR3, the DNA is TGTGCCAGCTCACCACCAGGTATCACAGATACGCAGTATTTT.

In its sample, this clonotype was seen a few times. The chain combines TRBV12-3 or TRBV12-4 with TRBJ2-3, with D uncertain. The CDR3 is 13 residues long. V lost 4 bases to trimming and J lost 6 bases, with 11 bases between them. CDR3 coding DNA: TGTGCCAGCAGTTCCCAACGCCTGGATACGCAGTATTTT. Protein sequence: CASSSQRLDTQYF.

A few counts support this clonotype. This rearrangement joins TRBV9 to TRBJ2-7, with no clear D. The CDR3 spans 14 residues. The V end was cut by 3 bases, the J end by 4 bases, with 14 bases between. In germline, CDR1 is SGDLS, CDR2 YYNGEE. This CDR3 is CASSAHSTVYEQYF. The CDR3 DNA sequence: TGTGCCAGCAGCGCACACAGTACGGTTTACGAGCAGTACTTC.

The gene calls are TRBV12-3 or TRBV12-4 and TRBJ1-5; 7 bases agree with TRBD1. V trimming: 5 bases; J trimming: 6 bases; junction bases outside the gene matches: 4. CDR3 length: 13 residues. CDR3 nucleotides: TGTGCCAGCAGTCCTAGGGGGCGTCAGCCCCAGCATTTT. Protein sequence: CASSPRGRQPQHF.

The chain joins TRBV3-1 to TRBJ1-1; D possibly corresponds to TRBD1 (6 bases). Germline V gene lookup returns CDR1 LGHDT and CDR2 YNNKEL (reference sequence). The CDR3 spans 15 residues. V lost 4 bases, J lost 0 bases, and 12 bases lay in between. This CDR3 reads CASSPRRTVNTEAFF. The CDR3 bases are TGTGCCAGCAGCCCTCGGAGGACAGTGAACACTGAAGCTTTCTTT.

This clonotype occurred a few times. The chain combines TRBV20-1 with TRBJ2-5; TRBD1 agrees at 8 bases. V shed 2 bases and J 4 bases; nucleotides not matched to a gene: 12. Germline V gene sequence: CDR1 DFQATT, CDR2 SNEGSKA (reference sequence). There are 16 residues in the CDR3. CDR3 amino acids: CSARTATGERRETQYF. The CDR3, as DNA: TGCAGTGCTAGAACAGCGACAGGGGAGCGGCGAGAGACCCAGTACTTC.

The J gene is TRBJ1-5, the V gene TRBV10-2, with D unclear. The CDR3 has 12 amino acids. Trimming removed 4 bases from V and 7 bases from J, with 8 bases in between. Germline V CDR1 and CDR2: WSHSY, SAAADI. The DNA of the CDR3 is TGCGCCAGCAGTGGGGTGGGGCAGCCCCAGCATTTT. Translation: CASSGVGQPQHF.

This clonotype was detected only a few times. V gene TRBV5-5 combines with J gene TRBJ2-5; D perhaps matches TRBD2 (6 bases). The CDR3 sequence is 14 residues long. Trimming shortened V by 0 bases and J by 5 bases, and 11 bases separated the two germline ends. Germline V gene sequence: CDR1 SGHKS, CDR2 YYEKEE (reference sequence). CDR3 region: CASSLGTRGETQYF. The CDR3, as DNA: TGTGCCAGCAGCTTGGGGACTCGGGGGGAGACCCAGTACTTC.

The rearrangement joins TRBV12-3 or TRBV12-4 to TRBJ1-2; D gene unclear. The CDR3 totals 11 residues. V shed 4 bases and J shed 8 bases, with 8 bases lying between them. The CDR3 loop is CASSWSYGYTF. The DNA of the CDR3 is TGTGCCAGCAGTTGGTCCTACGGCTACACCTTC.

This sequence joins TRBV12-5 and TRBJ2-7; D remains unclear. V gave up 5 bases and J gave up 2 bases, with 1 base separating them. CDR3 length equals 10 residues. Per germline, CDR1 LGHNT and CDR2 FRNRAP. CDR3 DNA: TGTGCTAGTGGTGCCTACGAGCAGTACTTC. Its translation: CASGAYEQYF.

This chain joins TRBV7-9 and TRBJ1-4; D is uncertain. CDR1 is SEHNR, CDR2 FQNEAQ, per germline (reference sequence). CDR3 length: 12 amino acids. V was pared by 2 bases and J by 5 bases, with 3 bases between. The CDR3, as DNA: TGTGCCAGCAGCTTAACGAATGAAAAACTGTTTTTT. It yields the protein CASSLTNEKLFF.

The sample holds a few counts of this clonotype. The chain uses TRBV2 and TRBJ1-2, with D possibly matching TRBD1 (5 bases). The germline V and J ends were trimmed by 2 bases and 6 bases, with 13 bases remaining between them. CDR1 SNHLY and CDR2 FYNNEI come from the germline V gene. The CDR3 length is 14 residues. CDR3 coding DNA: TGTGCCAGCAGTGAATCCCTGGGGACGGATGGCTACACCTTC. It specifies CASSESLGTDGYTF.

The chain recombines TRBV5-1 with TRBJ1-4, with D possibly matching TRBD1 (5 bases). The V end lost 4 bases, the J end lost 8 bases, and 15 bases lay between the germline ends. CDR3 length equals 14 residues. The germline CDR1 and CDR2 sequences are SGHRS and YFSETQ. The CDR3 DNA sequence: TGCGCCAGCAGCACCGGGACTGGAGGGGAAAAACTGTTTTTT. Translation gives CASSTGTGGEKLFF.

This clonotype appeared a few times. J is TRBJ2-2 and V is TRBV12-3 or TRBV12-4; the D is unclear. Trimming took off 11 bases at V and 6 bases at J, with 10 bases between the two ends. The CDR3 contains 11 residues. The CDR3 here is CACLWAGELFF. The CDR3 coding sequence is TGTGCCTGTCTTTGGGCCGGGGAGCTGTTTTTT.

This clonotype was detected only a few times. The chain uses TRBV6-1 and TRBJ1-1; a weak D match, TRBD1 (6 bases). V lost 6 bases and J lost 5, with 13 bases in between. Germline CDR1 and CDR2: MNHNS and SASEGT. The CDR3 has 13 residues. The CDR3 nucleotides read TGTGCCAGCAGGGAACAGGGAAGGACTGAAGCTTTCTTT. Encoded protein: CASREQGRTEAFF.

This clonotype turned up a few times. V and J are TRBV15 and TRBJ2-7; 11 positions match TRBD2. The germline V gene encodes CDR1 LNHNV and CDR2 YYDKDF (reference sequence). The CDR3 consists of 15 residues. V shed 3 bases and J 4 bases; nucleotides not matched to a gene: 5. The CDR3 region is CATSRDGTSGYEQYF. Here the CDR3 DNA reads TGTGCCACCAGCAGGGACGGGACTAGCGGATACGAGCAGTACTTC.